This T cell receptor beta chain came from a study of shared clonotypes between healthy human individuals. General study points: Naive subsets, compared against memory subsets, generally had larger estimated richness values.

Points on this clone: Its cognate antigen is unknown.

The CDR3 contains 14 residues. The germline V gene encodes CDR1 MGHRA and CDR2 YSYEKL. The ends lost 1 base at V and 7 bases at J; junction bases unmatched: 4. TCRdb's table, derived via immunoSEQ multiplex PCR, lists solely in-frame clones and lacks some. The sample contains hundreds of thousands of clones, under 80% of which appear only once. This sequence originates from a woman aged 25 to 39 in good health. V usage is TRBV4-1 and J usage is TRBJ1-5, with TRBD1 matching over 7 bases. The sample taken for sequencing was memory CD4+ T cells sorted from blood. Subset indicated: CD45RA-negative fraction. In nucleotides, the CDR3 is TGCGCCAGCAGCCAAGGGCTACAGGGGCAGCCCCAGCATTTT. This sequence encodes CASSQGLQGQPQHF.